This TCR beta chain was observed in a study of shared clonotypes between healthy human individuals. Study-wide results and limits: Of the naive CD4 clonotypes, around 4.8% were shared across a few donors. It was the non-shared clonotypes that had lower generation probabilities than clonotypes shared by all four donors.

In the sorted-subset replicate PCRs, 200 ng DNA, 25,000 to 30,000 T cell genomes, was used. Here immunoSEQ multiplex PCR was the method, and the copy in TCRdb shows in-frame clones only, minus some. The data show about 1.5 million clones, 95% to 99% seen once. On this clone: Its antigen is as yet unknown.

Germline assignment: CDR1 MGHDK and CDR2 SYGVNS. The CDR3 sequence is 14 residues long. V lost 8 bases and J lost 3, with 16 bases in between. Caucasian adults living in Nashville, Tennessee, provided all samples. Sequenced sample: naive CD4+ T cells sorted from blood. Subset denoted: CD45RA+ positively selected. The sequence was obtained from a man aged 30-40 years in good health. The V call is TRBV25-1, the J call TRBJ1-1; the D gene is possibly TRBD1 (6 bases). This CDR3 is CASREQGRYTEAFF. The DNA for the CDR3 is TGTGCCAGCCGAGAACAGGGAAGATACACTGAAGCTTTCTTT. Full variable domain (outside the CDR3, taken from reference TRBV25-1 and TRBJ1-1): EADIYQTPRYLVIGTGKKITLECSQTMGHDKMYWYQQDPGMELHLIHYSYGVNSTEKGDLSSESTVSRIRTEHFPLTLESARPSHTSQYLCASREQGRYTEAFFGQGTRLTVV.